Below, 22 T cell receptor beta chains from the same sample are listed, as sequenced in a study of OX40 agonist ivuxolimab in advanced cancers. Receptors were amplified or captured by the immunoSEQ multiplex PCR assay. The immuneACCESS repertoire file appears here via TCRdb, limited to in-frame rearrangements. These files lack a portion of the clones; in checked studies, under half of the deficit traces to unresolved V genes, and the cause of the others is not known. For this sample there are some 50,000 clones; less than 90% appear just once. Together, the top ten hold approximately 3.1% of the sample. This specimen was CD4+ or CD8+ T cells sorted from blood, taken in a trial of the OX40 agonist ivuxolimab. Every receptor here comes from an adult with an advanced solid tumor such as melanoma, head and neck, liver or kidney cancer.

V is TRBV6-1 and J is TRBJ2-3; the D gene is possibly TRBD1 (5 bases). Trimming took 3 bases from V and 2 from J, leaving 6 bases between them. Germline V gene data show CDR1 as MNHNS and CDR2 as SASEGT. The CDR3 is made up of 13 amino acids. In nucleotides, the CDR3 is TGTGCCAGCAGTGAGGACACCACAGATACGCAGTATTTT. Translated: CASSEDTTDTQYF.

A few counts support this clone. This chain uses TRBV7-8 with TRBJ2-1; D possibly matches TRBD1 or TRBD2 (6 bases each). Germline CDR1 is SGHVS and CDR2 is FQNEAQ. The length of the CDR3 is 17 residues. V was trimmed by 4 bases and J by 4 bases, leaving 20 bases between them. The CDR3 coding sequence is TGTGCCAGCAGCTCGATCGGTACGGGGGCCCAATACAATGAGCAGTTCTTC. Translation gives CASSSIGTGAQYNEQFF.

This sequence joins TRBV6-6 and TRBJ1-6, with D unresolved. This CDR3 contains 13 residues. The V end lost 6 bases, the J end lost 7 bases, and 10 bases lay between the germline ends. CDR1 MNHNY and CDR2 SVGAGI come from the germline V gene (reference sequence). CDR3 nucleotides: TGTGCCAGCAGCTACGATCGAAATTCACCCCTCCACTTT. It specifies CASSYDRNSPLHF.

This clone was picked up one time. The J gene is TRBJ1-4, the V gene TRBV5-1, with 7 bases fitting TRBD1. Germline V gene lookup returns CDR1 SGHRS and CDR2 YFSETQ. Trimming took 4 bases from V and 8 from J; bases not matched to a gene: 8. The CDR3 sequence is 14 residues long. In DNA, the CDR3 is TGCGCCAGCAGCCAAGGACAGGAAAAGGAAAAACTGTTTTTT. This sequence encodes CASSQGQEKEKLFF.

The chain is built from TRBV18 and TRBJ1-5, with TRBD1 identical over 10 bases. The CDR3 has 16 residues. Germline CDR1 reads KGHSH; CDR2 reads LQKENI. Trimming removed 6 bases from V and 5 bases from J; junction bases left unmatched: 10. CDR3 amino acids: CASSPSGQGGDQPQHF. The CDR3 DNA reads TGTGCCAGCTCCCCTTCCGGACAGGGGGGCGATCAGCCCCAGCATTTT.

The chain couples TRBV5-1 to TRBJ2-2; 8 bases are shared with TRBD2. J gave up 1 base and V 2 bases, and 1 base lay outside the gene matches. The CDR3 totals 15 residues. The V gene's germline CDR1 is SGHRS and CDR2 YFSETQ. CDR3 coding DNA: TGCGCCAGCAGCTTTAGCGGGGTGAACACCGGGGAGCTGTTTTTT. This encodes CASSFSGVNTGELFF.

The chain recombines TRBV7-2 with TRBJ1-1, with D unresolved. The V end was cut by 5 bases, the J end by 0 bases, with 7 bases between. This CDR3 spans 13 amino acids. Per the germline V gene, CDR1 is SGHTA and CDR2 is FQGNSA. Written as DNA, the CDR3 is TGTGCCAGCAGCCCTCGGATGAACACTGAAGCTTTCTTT. This sequence encodes CASSPRMNTEAFF. The full variable domain, its missing parts supplied by reference TRBV7-2 and TRBJ1-1, is GAGVSQSPSNKVTEKGKDVELRCDPISGHTALYWYRQSLGQGLEFLIYFQGNSAPDKSGLPSDRFSAERTGGSVSTLTIQRTQQEDSAVYLCASSPRMNTEAFFGQGTRLTVV.

By share, this clone ranks as medium-sized. The rearrangement uses TRBV19 and TRBJ1-2, with 7 positions matching TRBD1. V trimming: 9 bases; J trimming: 8 bases; junction bases outside the gene matches: 15. The CDR3 covers 14 residues. Germline CDR1 and CDR2: LNHDA and SQIVND (reference sequence). This chain's CDR3 is CARGGGRAYGGYTF. CDR3 DNA sequence: TGTGCCAGAGGGGGCGGTCGGGCTTATGGGGGCTACACCTTC.

This rearrangement joins TRBV19 to TRBJ2-7; D is perhaps TRBD2 (6 bases). The V gene's germline CDR1 is LNHDA and CDR2 SQIVND (reference sequence). The CDR3 is 15 residues long. V lost 5 bases and J 0 bases, leaving 14 bases between the germline ends. CDR3 protein: CASSPRDWISYEQYF. The CDR3, as DNA: TGTGCCAGTAGTCCCAGGGACTGGATCTCCTACGAGCAGTACTTC.

The chain couples TRBV4-2 to TRBJ2-1; 11 bases map to TRBD2. CDR3 length: 16 residues. V shed 4 bases, J shed 10 bases, and the junction held 12 bases outside the gene matches. Germline V gene lookup returns CDR1 LGHNA and CDR2 YNFKEQ. The CDR3 sequence: CASSPAASGGPIEQFF. Written as DNA, the CDR3 is TGTGCCAGCAGCCCGGCGGCTAGCGGGGGGCCAATCGAGCAGTTCTTC.

V gene TRBV20-1 combines with J gene TRBJ2-2, with D unresolved. Germline V gene data show CDR1 as DFQATT and CDR2 as SNEGSKA (reference sequence). The V end lost 7 bases, the J end lost 4 bases, and 7 bases lay between the germline ends. The CDR3 is 11 amino acids. The CDR3 nucleotides read TGCAGTGTAGGGCTCACCGGGGAGCTGTTTTTT. This gives the protein CSVGLTGELFF.

The rearrangement links TRBV5-4 to TRBJ1-5, with 7 bases aligning to TRBD1. V lost 2 bases, J lost 5 bases, and 4 bases stayed unmatched. CDR1 SGHNT and CDR2 YYREEE come from the germline V gene (reference sequence). This CDR3 contains 14 residues. CDR3 nucleotides: TGTGCCAGCAGCTTATTGGGGACAGATCAGCCCCAGCATTTT. It specifies CASSLLGTDQPQHF. Combining the CDR3 with reference TRBV5-4 and TRBJ1-5 gives the whole variable domain ETGVTQSPTHLIKTRGQQVTLRCSSQSGHNTVSWYQQALGQGPQFIFQYYREEENGRGNFPPRFSGLQFPNYSSELNVNALELDDSALYLCASSLLGTDQPQHFGDGTRLSIL.

The chain has TRBV7-6 and TRBJ2-5; D unresolved. Germline loops: CDR1 SGHVS, CDR2 FNYEAQ. The length of the CDR3 is 14 residues. The V end lost 5 bases, the J end lost 1 base, and 11 bases lay between the germline ends. CDR3 nucleotide sequence: TGTGCCAGCAGCCGGGTGGGCCTCCAAGAGACCCAGTACTTC. This codes for CASSRVGLQETQYF.

The table lists this clone with a few counts. The chain joins TRBV4-2 to TRBJ1-2; 8 nucleotides agree with TRBD1. Losses at the gene ends were 1 base for V and 8 bases for J; bases not matched to a gene: 9. CDR1 is LGHNA, CDR2 YNFKEQ, per germline. The CDR3 contains 15 residues. Here the CDR3 DNA reads TGTGCCAGCAGCCAAGCCACGGCAGGGGGCCAAGGCTACACCTTC. Its translation: CASSQATAGGQGYTF.

This rearrangement joins TRBV4-2 to TRBJ2-6, with 10 bases fitting TRBD2. The length of the CDR3 is 19 residues. The germline V gene has CDR1 LGHNA and CDR2 YNFKEQ. V shed 3 bases and J 3 bases; nucleotides not matched to a gene: 11. CDR3 region: CASSQQTVSGGFGANVLTF. The CDR3 DNA reads as TGTGCCAGCAGCCAGCAAACGGTTAGCGGGGGGTTTGGGGCCAACGTCCTGACTTTC.

V gene TRBV19 combines with J gene TRBJ1-2, with no clear D. Trimming stripped 1 base from V and 0 bases from J, with 9 bases between. The germline V gene has CDR1 LNHDA and CDR2 SQIVND (reference sequence). The CDR3 length is 15 residues. CDR3 in DNA: TGTGCCAGTAGTATAGGCCCCGGGTCTAACTATGGCTACACCTTC. Translating gives CASSIGPGSNYGYTF.

The chain combines TRBV11-3 with TRBJ2-5, with D perhaps matching TRBD1 (6 bases). The V end was cut by 2 bases, the J end by 6 bases, with 13 bases between. The CDR3 covers 14 residues. The V gene's germline CDR1 is SGHNT and CDR2 YENEEA. The CDR3 nucleotides read TGTGCCAGCAGCTTACAGGGGTCGGATAAGACCCAGTACTTC. Protein product: CASSLQGSDKTQYF.

J is TRBJ1-1 and V is TRBV7-6; TRBD1 matches 8 bases. With V trimmed by 1 base and J by 4 bases, 2 bases remained unmatched. CDR1 SGHVS and CDR2 FNYEAQ come from the germline V gene. CDR3 size: 14 residues. The CDR3 DNA sequence: TGTGCCAGCAGCTTAGTCCAGGGGGCCACTGAAGCTTTCTTT. Its translation: CASSLVQGATEAFF.

This chain uses TRBV30 with TRBJ2-3, with a tentative D call TRBD2 (6 bases). This CDR3 comprises 13 residues. V was cut by 2 bases and J by 2 bases, with 8 bases left in between. The germline gives CDR1 GTSNPN, CDR2 SVGIG (reference sequence). The CDR3 protein is CAWSPSATDTQYF. In DNA, the CDR3 is TGTGCCTGGAGTCCTAGCGCCACAGATACGCAGTATTTT.

The chain carries TRBV11-3 and TRBJ2-3; D is unclear. This CDR3 is 12 amino acids long. The V gene lost 5 bases and the J gene lost 1 base, with 4 bases spanning the gap. Germline values: CDR1 SGHNT, CDR2 YENEEA. The CDR3 nucleotides read TGTGCCAGCAGCCAAGGCACAGATACGCAGTATTTT. Protein: CASSQGTDTQYF.

The rearrangement uses TRBV5-1 and TRBJ2-7; unclear D gene. The CDR3 extends over 13 amino acids. V lost 1 base to trimming and J lost 3 bases, with 8 bases between them. Germline loops: CDR1 SGHRS, CDR2 YFSETQ. CDR3 in amino acids: CASSLHSVYEQYF. CDR3 nucleotide sequence: TGCGCCAGCAGCTTGCACAGCGTCTACGAGCAGTACTTC.

The chain has TRBV10-3 and TRBJ1-1, with TRBD1 as a possible D gene (6 bases). The CDR3 sequence is 13 residues long. Trimming removed 6 bases at V and 5 bases at J, with 13 bases between. Germline V gene lookup returns CDR1 ENHRY and CDR2 SYGVKD. CDR3 sequence reads: CAIRVQGWTEAFF. CDR3 nucleotide sequence: TGTGCCATCAGGGTACAGGGCTGGACTGAAGCTTTCTTT.